These 15 T cell receptor beta chains were sequenced from one sample in a study of identical twins. TCRdb reprocessed the 5' RACE reads via MiXCR and lists one record per CDR3 protein. This sample has around 220,000 distinct CDR3 sequences, with over 12% found just once. Sequenced sample: memory (CD45RO+) T cells sorted from blood. Receptors originate from a woman under 30 in good health.

The chain links TRBV11-3 to TRBJ2-3; possibly TRBD1 for D (5 bases). Germline V gene sequence: CDR1 SGHNT, CDR2 YENEEA. V lost 3 bases to trimming and J lost 6 bases, with 10 bases between them. This CDR3 contains 13 residues. CDR3 in amino acids: CASSFGHSDTQYF. As DNA, the CDR3 is TGTGCCAGCAGCTTTGGACACTCCGATACGCAGTATTTT.

V and J are TRBV5-6 and TRBJ2-3; TRBD1 might be the D (6 bases). Deletions cut 2 bases from V and 4 bases from J, with 11 bases between. The CDR3 has 14 amino acids. Germline V gene sequence: CDR1 SGHDT, CDR2 YYEEEE. The CDR3: CASSFRQVPDTQYF. The DNA of the CDR3 is TGTGCCAGCAGCTTCCGACAGGTACCAGATACGCAGTATTTT.

This clonotype turned up a few times. This chain joins TRBV20-1 and TRBJ2-1; 10 positions agree with TRBD1. CDR3 length: 12 residues. V dropped 6 bases and J dropped 11; count of bases not matched to a gene: 7. Germline assignment: CDR1 DFQATT and CDR2 SNEGSKA (reference sequence). This CDR3 is CSARQGATQQFF. DNA of the CDR3: TGCAGTGCCCGACAGGGGGCAACCCAGCAGTTCTTC.

The chain is built from TRBV5-1 and TRBJ1-2; D gene uncertain. The CDR3 sequence is 12 residues long. Germline CDR1 is SGHRS and CDR2 is YFSETQ. V lost 0 bases and J 6 bases, leaving 6 bases between the germline ends. Here the CDR3 reads CASSLAMDGYTF. In nucleotides, the CDR3 is TGCGCCAGCAGCTTGGCTATGGATGGCTACACCTTC.

This chain uses TRBV4-1 with TRBJ1-1; D call uncertain. The CDR3 extends over 14 amino acids. V gave up 3 bases and J gave up 1 base, with 9 bases separating them. Germline loops: CDR1 MGHRA, CDR2 YSYEKL. This CDR3 is CASSQMTANTEAFF. In nucleotides, the CDR3 is TGCGCCAGCAGCCAGATGACGGCGAACACTGAAGCTTTCTTT.

V usage is TRBV28 and J usage is TRBJ2-7; D is perhaps TRBD2 (6 bases). The length of the CDR3 is 14 residues. V was clipped by 6 bases and J by 2 bases, with 14 bases between them. Germline CDR1 reads MDHEN; CDR2 reads SYDVKM. The chain's CDR3 is CASREGTIPYEQYF. The CDR3 region has the DNA TGTGCCAGCAGGGAGGGGACCATCCCCTACGAGCAGTACTTC.

In its sample, this clonotype was seen many times. The chain joins TRBV12-3 or TRBV12-4 to TRBJ2-7; TRBD2 might be the D (6 bases). V shed 5 bases and J shed 6 bases, with 14 bases lying between them. The CDR3 extends over 13 amino acids. The CDR3 DNA follows: TGTGCCAGCAGTCCCTCACTAGCTCCCGAGCAGTACTTC. Its protein product is CASSPSLAPEQYF.

The rearrangement joins TRBV29-1 to TRBJ2-5, with 8 bases that match TRBD1. The CDR3 totals 16 residues. Germline V lookup: CDR1 SQVTM, CDR2 ANQGSEA. After removal of 6 bases from V and 1 base from J, the junction contained 13 bases not matched to a gene. CDR3 protein: CSVQKSGQVFQETQYF. In DNA form, the CDR3 reads TGCAGCGTCCAAAAGTCGGGACAGGTTTTCCAAGAGACCCAGTACTTC. Full variable domain (rest looked up from reference TRBV29-1 and TRBJ2-5): SAVISQKPSRDICQRGTSLTIQCQVDSQVTMMFWYRQQPGQSLTLIATANQGSEATYESGFVIDKFPISRPNLTFSTLTVSNMSPEDSSIYLCSVQKSGQVFQETQYFGPGTRLLVL.

The rearrangement uses TRBV6-5 and TRBJ1-2; the match to TRBD1 covers 7 bases. V dropped 3 bases and J dropped 8; count of bases not matched to a gene: 9. CDR1 and CDR2 (germline): MNHEY, SVGAGI. The CDR3 consists of 14 residues. The chain's CDR3 is CASSYSYRGEGYTF. For the CDR3, the DNA is TGTGCCAGCAGTTATTCGTACAGGGGCGAAGGCTACACCTTC.

V usage is TRBV7-3 and J usage is TRBJ2-1, with 8 bases matching TRBD1. The CDR3 is 14 residues long. J gave up 7 bases and V 5 bases, and 7 bases lay outside the gene matches. Per the germline V gene, CDR1 is SGHTA and CDR2 is FQGTGA. This CDR3 reads CASSGGTGRNEQFF. In nucleotides, the CDR3 is TGTGCCAGCAGCGGCGGGACAGGCCGTAATGAGCAGTTCTTC. The variable domain in full, with the rest retrieved from reference TRBV7-3 and TRBJ2-1, is GAGVSQTPSNKVTEKGKYVELRCDPISGHTALYWYRQSLGQGPEFLIYFQGTGAADDSGLPNDRFFAVRPEGSVSTLKIQRTERGDSAVYLCASSGGTGRNEQFFGPGTRLTVL.

This clonotype showed up just once. The gene calls are TRBV7-2 and TRBJ1-6; tentative D call: TRBD1 (5 bases). Germline V lookup: CDR1 SGHTA, CDR2 FQGNSA. The V end was cut by 1 base, the J end by 8 bases, with 12 bases between. This CDR3 region has 15 residues. In nucleotides, the CDR3 is TGTGCCAGCAGCTTAGTGTCCGGGGGGGATTCACCCCTCCACTTT. This sequence encodes CASSLVSGGDSPLHF.

There are a few counts of this clonotype. This chain links TRBV5-1 with TRBJ1-5; D call uncertain. Germline CDR1 and CDR2: SGHRS and YFSETQ. Trimming pared 0 bases from V and 7 bases from J, leaving 8 bases between. The CDR3 consists of 13 residues. CDR3 protein: CASSLAAGQPQHF. As DNA, the CDR3 is TGCGCCAGCAGCTTGGCCGCGGGGCAGCCCCAGCATTTT.

This clonotype appeared many times. In DNA form, the CDR3 reads TGTGCCAGCAGCTTAAGGGGCAATCAGCCCCAGCATTTT. Translation gives CASSLRGNQPQHF. This sequence joins TRBV27 and TRBJ1-5; D uncertain. With 6 bases removed from V and 2 bases from J, the gap between germline ends came to 8 bases. The CDR3 loop spans 13 amino acids. Germline CDR1 reads MNHEY; CDR2 reads SMNVEV (reference sequence).

The CDR3 loop reads CASSRRLSSKNAQETQYF. CDR3 in DNA: TGTGCCAGCAGTCGTCGACTCAGTTCAAAAAACGCCCAAGAGACCCAGTACTTC. This chain joins TRBV27 and TRBJ2-5; D unresolved. The CDR3 is made up of 18 amino acids. Between the trimmed V and J ends, which lost 5 bases and 1 base, there was a span of 23 bases. CDR1 and CDR2 (germline): MNHEY, SMNVEV (reference sequence).

Ten or more counts support this clonotype. In nucleotides, the CDR3 is TGTGCCAGCAGCTTAGTCAGGGGGGGGGGCCCCTACAATGAGCAGTTCTTC. Translation gives CASSLVRGGGPYNEQFF. The rearrangement joins TRBV7-9 to TRBJ2-1; D may correspond to TRBD1 or TRBD2 (7 bases each). The CDR3 consists of 17 residues. Deletions cut 1 base from V and 2 bases from J, with 15 bases between. CDR1 SEHNR and CDR2 FQNEAQ come from the germline V gene (reference sequence). Supplemented by reference TRBV7-9 and TRBJ2-1, the full variable domain reads DTGVSQNPRHKITKRGQNVTFRCDPISEHNRLYWYRQTLGQGPEFLTYFQNEAQLEKSRLLSDRFSAERPKGSFSTLEIQRTEQGDSAMYLCASSLVRGGGPYNEQFFGPGTRLTVL.